This T cell receptor beta chain comes out of a study of blood T cell repertoires in COVID-19. Looking at the study overall: PBMCs, B-cell-depleted T cells, or T cells provided the cDNA or gDNA that made up the material.

In the source study's methods: Estimation of nucleated cell counts relied on the amplification of reference gene primers. Sequencing was performed with immunoSEQ multiplex PCR; in TCRdb, only in-frame clones are kept and a portion is missing. That table gives V, J and clone size, and the DNA gave D and trimming. This table holds 300,000 to 400,000 clones, 80% to 90% found once. V gave up 3 bases and J gave up 3 bases; unmatched junction bases: 10. This CDR3 comprises 16 residues. The germline gives CDR1 KGHSH, CDR2 LQKENI. Individuals drawn from about two dozen US areas were roughly 18 to 100 years old. Each participant's cohort was designated according to participant-reported clinical history.

The chain combines TRBV18 with TRBJ1-1; TRBD1 matches 7 bases. This clonotype originated in a woman aged 40 to 50 with acute COVID-19. Sequencing was done on a sample of PBMCs or T cells enriched from blood (not recorded which). This chain's CDR3 is CASSPAAKGAHTEAFF. CDR3 bases: TGTGCCAGCTCACCCGCCGCCAAGGGGGCTCACACTGAAGCTTTCTTT.